The 23 T cell receptor beta chains below were found in one sample sequenced in a study of regulatory T cells in long-lasting Graves disease. Relying on iRepertoire HTBI primers and Arm-PCR of CDR3 regions, the team built TCR beta libraries. One entry per CDR3 protein results from TCRdb running MiXCR on the multiplex PCR reads. The sample includes 350,000 to 550,000 distinct CDR3 sequences, approximately 15% of them seen just once. Time point defined: newly diagnosed GD, antithyroid drugs for less than 3 months. Preparation of the TCR library used RNA extracted from PBMCs. The same sample was also studied in work on T cells in Graves' hyperthyroidism and ophthalmopathy.

The sample was peripheral blood mononuclear cells (PBMCs), taken at new diagnosis, from a patient treated with antithyroid drugs. All receptors come from a woman in her 30s with Graves disease.

The sample holds a few counts of this clonotype. V and J are TRBV9 and TRBJ1-2; D is ambiguous. Per the germline V gene, CDR1 is SGDLS and CDR2 is YYNGEE. The CDR3 contains 13 residues. The V gene lost 0 bases and the J gene lost 3 bases, with 6 bases spanning the gap. Written as DNA, the CDR3 is TGTGCCAGCAGCGTAGTTGGAGACTATGGCTACACCTTC. Its protein product is CASSVVGDYGYTF.

This chain joins TRBV19 and TRBJ2-1; 8 nucleotides match TRBD2. The CDR3 is made up of 16 amino acids. The germline CDR1 and CDR2 sequences are LNHDA and SQIVND (reference sequence). After removal of 0 bases from V and 8 bases from J, the junction contained 9 bases not matched to a gene. The CDR3 loop is CASSIDRGGPGDEQFF. In DNA form, the CDR3 reads TGTGCCAGTAGTATAGATCGGGGGGGCCCGGGGGATGAGCAGTTCTTC.

This clonotype has ten or more counts. The chain has TRBV11-2 and TRBJ2-1, with D perhaps TRBD1 (5 bases). The CDR3 is made up of 16 amino acids. The germline V gene encodes CDR1 SGHAT and CDR2 FQNNGV. V lost 0 bases to trimming and J lost 5 bases, with 14 bases between them. CDR3 in amino acids: CASSLEGANLHNEQFF. CDR3 DNA: TGTGCCAGCAGCTTAGAAGGGGCCAACCTTCACAATGAGCAGTTCTTC.

This clonotype was observed many times. CDR3 in amino acids: CASSQDNRARETQYF. Written as DNA, the CDR3 is TGTGCCAGCAGCCAAGATAACAGGGCCCGAGAGACCCAGTACTTC. The rearrangement links TRBV3-1 to TRBJ2-5; D may be TRBD1 (6 bases). The CDR3 loop spans 15 amino acids. V lost 0 bases and J lost 4, with 12 bases in between. The germline V gene has CDR1 LGHDT and CDR2 YNNKEL (reference sequence).

About this clonotype itself: Just one base apart from a much larger clone, this may be a read error. The rearrangement joins TRBV2 to TRBJ2-1; a possible D gene is TRBD1 (6 bases). Germline CDR1 SNHLY, CDR2 FYNNEI. The CDR3 is 13 residues long. The ends were cut back, 11 bases at V and 9 bases at J, with 20 bases in the middle. The CDR3 DNA reads TGTGCCCTTCGGTGGACAGATCGCAGTGAGCAGTTCTTC. Its translation: CALRWTDRSEQFF.

This clonotype was found many times. The gene calls are TRBV12-3 or TRBV12-4 and TRBJ1-4; D unclear. Trimming removed 3 bases at V and 3 bases at J, with 8 bases between. This CDR3 contains 14 residues. In nucleotides, the CDR3 is TGTGCCAGCAGTTTCTCTGGGGCTAATGAAAAACTGTTTTTT. It translates to CASSFSGANEKLFF.

This clonotype was observed many times. This chain joins TRBV10-3 and TRBJ2-7, with 9 bases matching TRBD1. The CDR3 totals 15 residues. Looked up from germline, CDR1 is ENHRY and CDR2 is SYGVKD. The junction had 10 bases not matched to a gene; V was cut back by 6 bases and J by 4 bases. The CDR3 here is CAISGTGGGRYEQYF. The DNA for the CDR3 is TGTGCCATCAGCGGAACAGGGGGCGGAAGGTACGAGCAGTACTTC.

The chain combines TRBV12-3 or TRBV12-4 with TRBJ1-6, with 8 nucleotides matching TRBD1. The CDR3 is 15 amino acids. V trimming: 6 bases; J trimming: 5 bases; junction bases outside the gene matches: 6. The CDR3 reads CASREDRGDNSPLHF. CDR3 in DNA: TGTGCCAGCAGAGAAGACAGGGGAGATAATTCACCCCTCCACTTT.

This clonotype occurred many times. The CDR3 DNA is TGTGCCAGCAGCACTATAGGTGCGGGAGGGGGAGAGACCCAGTACTTC. Its protein product is CASSTIGAGGGETQYF. The chain recombines TRBV7-2 with TRBJ2-5, with 9 nucleotides matching TRBD2. V lost 5 bases, J lost 4 bases, and 11 bases stayed unmatched. Germline V gene lookup returns CDR1 SGHTA and CDR2 FQGNSA. The CDR3 extends over 16 amino acids.

This rearrangement joins TRBV24-1 to TRBJ2-7; 7 nucleotides line up with TRBD1. Trimming took 4 bases from V and 4 from J; bases not matched to a gene: 15. The length of the CDR3 is 17 residues. The germline V gene encodes CDR1 KGHDR and CDR2 SFDVKD. The CDR3 nucleotides read TGTGCCACCAGTGACAATCGGAACCGGGACAGACCTTACGAGCAGTACTTC. Amino acids: CATSDNRNRDRPYEQYF.

This clonotype was found many times. The gene calls are TRBV29-1 and TRBJ1-1; no clear D gene. Trimming removed 2 bases at V and 1 base at J, with 5 bases between. The CDR3 runs to 12 residues. The germline gives CDR1 SQVTM, CDR2 ANQGSEA. The chain's CDR3 is CSVEPGNTEAFF. DNA for the CDR3: TGCAGCGTTGAACCAGGGAACACTGAAGCTTTCTTT.

This clonotype was picked up many times. This sequence joins TRBV12-5 and TRBJ2-3; 9 positions agree with TRBD1. The CDR3 is 15 amino acids. Germline V gene sequence: CDR1 LGHNT, CDR2 FRNRAP. V lost 6 bases to trimming and J lost 2 bases; unmatched junction nucleotides: 6. CDR3 residues: CASGEGQGHTDTQYF. CDR3 sequence (DNA): TGTGCTAGTGGGGAGGGACAGGGTCACACAGATACGCAGTATTTT.

This clonotype was detected many times. J is TRBJ2-3 and V is TRBV14; TRBD1 aligns across 11 bases. CDR1 is SGHDN, CDR2 FVKESK, per germline. V lost 3 bases to trimming and J lost 5 bases; unmatched junction nucleotides: 4. This CDR3 region has 15 residues. The CDR3 reads CASSQRTGGIDTQYF. CDR3 nucleotides: TGTGCCAGCAGCCAGCGGACAGGGGGCATAGATACGCAGTATTTT.

This clonotype has more than one count but fewer than ten. The rearrangement links TRBV20-1 to TRBJ1-4; D is perhaps TRBD1 (5 bases). The CDR3 is made up of 15 amino acids. The V end was cut by 0 bases, the J end by 8 bases, with 16 bases between. Germline V gives CDR1 DFQATT, CDR2 SNEGSKA (reference sequence). CDR3 protein: CSARDLGRESEKLFF. The CDR3 DNA is TGCAGTGCTAGAGATCTGGGCAGGGAGTCGGAAAAACTGTTTTTT.

Worth noting for this clonotype: A read error may explain this, as a much larger clone is one base away. This chain uses TRBV20-1 with TRBJ1-1; D remains unclear. V lost 2 bases, J lost 5 bases, and 9 bases lay in between. The CDR3 sequence is 12 residues long. The V gene's germline CDR1 is DFQATT and CDR2 SNEGSKA (reference sequence). CDR3 in amino acids: CSARWRNTEAFF. CDR3 nucleotide sequence: TGCAGTGCTAGATGGAGGAATACTGAAGCTTTCTTT.

This clonotype has a handful of counts. V and J are TRBV20-1 and TRBJ2-4, with 12 bases identical to TRBD2. V lost 6 bases, J lost 2 bases, and 8 bases stayed unmatched. The germline V gene encodes CDR1 DFQATT and CDR2 SNEGSKA (reference sequence). The CDR3 totals 16 residues. CDR3 bases: TGCAGTGCGAAGGGACTAGCGGGTTTATCCAAAAACATTCAGTACTTC. Protein: CSAKGLAGLSKNIQYF.

The CDR3 bases are TGTGCCAGCAGCTTACGACGTCCTCGAGGAGTCTACGAGCAGTACTTC. Translation: CASSLRRPRGVYEQYF. This chain connects TRBV7-9 to TRBJ2-7; D unclear. The length of the CDR3 is 16 residues. The V end lost 2 bases, the J end lost 3 bases, and 17 bases lay between the germline ends. Germline loops: CDR1 SEHNR, CDR2 FQNEAQ (reference sequence).

This chain joins TRBV11-2 and TRBJ2-3; D gene uncertain. V dropped 4 bases and J dropped 1 base, with 15 bases sitting between them. The germline gives CDR1 SGHAT, CDR2 FQNNGV. The CDR3 spans 16 residues. The CDR3 spells CASSYGSRLRTDTQYF. DNA of the CDR3: TGTGCCAGCAGCTACGGTTCTAGATTGCGCACAGATACGCAGTATTTT.

As to this clonotype: This likely came from a read error, as a far larger clone is one base away. This rearrangement joins TRBV6-1 to TRBJ2-5; 7 bases are a match to TRBD1. This CDR3 spans 13 amino acids. CDR1 is MNHNS, CDR2 SASEGT, per germline. Written as DNA, the CDR3 is TGTGCCATCAGTGGACAGGAAGAAGAGACCCAGTACTTC. Translation gives CAISGQEEETQYF.

This clonotype was found many times. One base away lies a much larger clone, so this may be a sequencing read error. The J gene is TRBJ2-1, the V gene TRBV11-2; 9 nucleotides align to TRBD2. Germline CDR1 and CDR2: SGHAT and FQNNGV. The CDR3 runs to 15 residues. With V trimmed by 5 bases and J by 0 bases, 2 bases remained unmatched. For the CDR3, the DNA is TGTGCCAGCAGCATTAGCGGGGGCTCCTACAATGAGCAGTTCTTC. Translation: CASSISGGSYNEQFF.

This clonotype was recorded at least ten times. The chain employs TRBV11-2 and TRBJ2-7; maybe TRBD1 (6 bases). CDR3 length equals 15 residues. From germline, CDR1 is SGHAT and CDR2 FQNNGV. Trimming removed 5 bases at V and 1 base at J, with 15 bases between. In DNA, the CDR3 is TGTGCCAGCAGCACCCCGGAAACAGGGTCCTACGAGCAGTACTTC. The encoded protein is CASSTPETGSYEQYF.

About this clonotype itself: Likely a read error: the CDR3 ends without its conserved phenylalanine or tryptophan. The chain couples TRBV3-1 to TRBJ1-3; 7 bases line up with TRBD1. The germline V gene has CDR1 LGHDT and CDR2 YNNKEL (reference sequence). V lost 4 bases, J lost 4 bases, and 10 bases stayed unmatched. This CDR3 contains 16 residues. In DNA, the CDR3 is TGTGCCAGCAGCCCCATCTGGGACAGCGTAGGAAACACCATATATTCT. This sequence encodes CASSPIWDSVGNTIYS.

In this sample, this clonotype turned up many times. This chain joins TRBV30 and TRBJ1-4; D remains ambiguous. This CDR3 has 13 residues. V lost 1 base and J 8 bases, leaving 11 bases between the germline ends. Germline V gives CDR1 GTSNPN, CDR2 SVGIG (reference sequence). CDR3: CAWSAGMEEKLFF. The CDR3 DNA reads TGTGCCTGGAGTGCGGGGATGGAAGAAAAACTGTTTTTT.